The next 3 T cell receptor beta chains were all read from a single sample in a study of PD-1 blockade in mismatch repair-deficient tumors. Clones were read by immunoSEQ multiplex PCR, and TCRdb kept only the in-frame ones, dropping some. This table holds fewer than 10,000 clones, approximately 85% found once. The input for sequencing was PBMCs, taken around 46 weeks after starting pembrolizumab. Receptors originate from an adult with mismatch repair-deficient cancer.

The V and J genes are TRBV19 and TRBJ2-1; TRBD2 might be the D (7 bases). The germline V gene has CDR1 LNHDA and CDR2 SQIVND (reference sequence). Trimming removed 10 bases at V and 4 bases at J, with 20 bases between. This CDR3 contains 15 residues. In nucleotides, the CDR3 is TGTGCCACCCAGGGGACGGGAGGTTCATACAATGAGCAGTTCTTC. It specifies CATQGTGGSYNEQFF.

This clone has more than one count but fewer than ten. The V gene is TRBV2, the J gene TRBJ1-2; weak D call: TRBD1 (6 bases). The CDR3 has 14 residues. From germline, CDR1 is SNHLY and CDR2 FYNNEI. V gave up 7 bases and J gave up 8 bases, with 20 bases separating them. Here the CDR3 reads CASTPSPTGGGYTF. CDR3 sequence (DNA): TGTGCCAGCACCCCGAGCCCGACAGGCGGAGGCTACACCTTC.

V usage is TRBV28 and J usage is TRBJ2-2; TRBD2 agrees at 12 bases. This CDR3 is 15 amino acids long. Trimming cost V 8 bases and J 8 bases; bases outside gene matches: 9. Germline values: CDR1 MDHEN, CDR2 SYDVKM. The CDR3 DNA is TGTGCCAGCTCCCCTAGCGGGAGGGTTAGGGGGGAGCTGTTTTTT. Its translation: CASSPSGRVRGELFF.